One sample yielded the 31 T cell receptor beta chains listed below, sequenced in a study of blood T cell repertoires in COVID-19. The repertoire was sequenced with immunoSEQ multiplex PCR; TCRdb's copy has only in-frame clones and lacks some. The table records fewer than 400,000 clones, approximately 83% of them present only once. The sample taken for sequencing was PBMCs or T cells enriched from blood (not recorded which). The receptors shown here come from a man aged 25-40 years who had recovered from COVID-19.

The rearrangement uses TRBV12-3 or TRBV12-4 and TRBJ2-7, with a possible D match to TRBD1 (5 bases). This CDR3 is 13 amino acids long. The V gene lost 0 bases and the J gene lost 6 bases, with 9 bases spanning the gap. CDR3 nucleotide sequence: TGTGCCAGCAGTTTAGCTAGGGGTGGCGAGCAGTACTTC. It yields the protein CASSLARGGEQYF.

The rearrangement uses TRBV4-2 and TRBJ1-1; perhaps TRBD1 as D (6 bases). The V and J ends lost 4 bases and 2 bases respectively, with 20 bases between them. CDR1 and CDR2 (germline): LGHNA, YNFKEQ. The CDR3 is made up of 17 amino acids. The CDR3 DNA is TGTGCCAGCAGCCTCGGGGGCGCGGGGGTTGTCAACACTGAAGCTTTCTTT. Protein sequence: CASSLGGAGVVNTEAFF.

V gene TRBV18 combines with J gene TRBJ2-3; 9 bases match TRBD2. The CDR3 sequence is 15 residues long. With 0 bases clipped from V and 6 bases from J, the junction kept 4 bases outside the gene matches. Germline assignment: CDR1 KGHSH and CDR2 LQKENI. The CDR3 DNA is TGTGCCAGCTCACCACCGGGACTAGCCTTGGATACGCAGTATTTT. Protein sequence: CASSPPGLALDTQYF.

The CDR3 DNA sequence: TGTGCCAGCAGTTTATTACAATACAATGAGCAGTTCTTC. Translated: CASSLLQYNEQFF. This chain connects TRBV12-3 or TRBV12-4 to TRBJ2-1; D unclear. CDR3 size: 13 residues. V was trimmed by 2 bases and J by 4 bases, leaving 6 bases between them.

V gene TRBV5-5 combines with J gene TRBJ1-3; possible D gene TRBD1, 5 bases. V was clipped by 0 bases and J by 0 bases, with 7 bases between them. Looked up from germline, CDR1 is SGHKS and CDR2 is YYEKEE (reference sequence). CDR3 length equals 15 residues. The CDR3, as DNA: TGTGCCAGCAGCTTGGCAGACAGCTCTGGAAACACCATATATTTT. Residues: CASSLADSSGNTIYF.

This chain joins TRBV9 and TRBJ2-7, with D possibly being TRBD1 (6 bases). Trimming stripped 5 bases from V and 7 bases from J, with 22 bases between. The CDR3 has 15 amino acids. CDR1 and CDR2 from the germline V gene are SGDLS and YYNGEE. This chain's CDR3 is CASSAKMTGPEEQYF. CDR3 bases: TGTGCCAGCAGTGCGAAGATGACAGGCCCCGAGGAGCAGTACTTC.

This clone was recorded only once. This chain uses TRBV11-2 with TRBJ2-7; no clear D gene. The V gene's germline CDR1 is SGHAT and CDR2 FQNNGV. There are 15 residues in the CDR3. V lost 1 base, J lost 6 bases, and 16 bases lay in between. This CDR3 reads CASSLGPGRTGEQYF. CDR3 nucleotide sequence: TGTGCCAGCAGCTTAGGTCCGGGTAGAACGGGCGAGCAGTACTTC.

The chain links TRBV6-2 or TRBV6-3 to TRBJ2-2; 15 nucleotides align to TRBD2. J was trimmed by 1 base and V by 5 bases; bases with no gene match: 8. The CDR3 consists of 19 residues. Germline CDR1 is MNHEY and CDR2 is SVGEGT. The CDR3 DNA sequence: TGTGCCAGCAGTACGGCCGGGACTAGCGGGGGGCTGAACACCGGGGAGCTGTTTTTT. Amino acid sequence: CASSTAGTSGGLNTGELFF.

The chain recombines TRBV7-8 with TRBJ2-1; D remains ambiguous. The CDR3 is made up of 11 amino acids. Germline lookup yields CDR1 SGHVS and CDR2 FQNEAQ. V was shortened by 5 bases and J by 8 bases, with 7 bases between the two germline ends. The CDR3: CASSQRYEQFF. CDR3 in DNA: TGTGCCAGCAGCCAACGGTATGAGCAGTTCTTC.

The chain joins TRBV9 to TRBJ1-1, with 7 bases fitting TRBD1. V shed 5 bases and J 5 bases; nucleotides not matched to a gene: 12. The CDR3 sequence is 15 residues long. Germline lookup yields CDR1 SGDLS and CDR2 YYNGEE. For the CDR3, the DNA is TGTGCCAGCAGACCCCGACAGGGCAGTGGGACTGAAGCTTTCTTT. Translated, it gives CASRPRQGSGTEAFF.

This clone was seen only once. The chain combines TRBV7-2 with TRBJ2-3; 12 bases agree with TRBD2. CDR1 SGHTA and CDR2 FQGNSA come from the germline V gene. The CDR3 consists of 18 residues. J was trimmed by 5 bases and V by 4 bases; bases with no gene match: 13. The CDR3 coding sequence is TGTGCCAGCAGCTCGAGACTAGCGGGGGCCGGTCGAGAAGATACGCAGTATTTT. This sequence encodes CASSSRLAGAGREDTQYF. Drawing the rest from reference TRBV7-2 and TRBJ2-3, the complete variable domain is GAGVSQSPSNKVTEKGKDVELRCDPISGHTALYWYRQSLGQGLEFLIYFQGNSAPDKSGLPSDRFSAERTGGSVSTLTIQRTQQEDSAVYLCASSSRLAGAGREDTQYFGPGTRLTVL.

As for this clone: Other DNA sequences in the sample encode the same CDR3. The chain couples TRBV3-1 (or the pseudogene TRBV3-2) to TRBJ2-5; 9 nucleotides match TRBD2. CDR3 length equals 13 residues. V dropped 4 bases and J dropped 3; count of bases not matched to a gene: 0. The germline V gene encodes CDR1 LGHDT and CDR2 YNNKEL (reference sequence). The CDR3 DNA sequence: TGTGCCAGCAGCCGGACTAGCGAAGAGACCCAGTACTTC. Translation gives CASSRTSEETQYF.

This CDR3 is CASSSHSDTQYF. The CDR3 nucleotides read TGTGCCAGCAGTAGCCATTCAGATACGCAGTATTTT. The V gene is TRBV2, the J gene TRBJ2-3; D is unresolved. CDR3 length: 12 amino acids. The germline V gene has CDR1 SNHLY and CDR2 FYNNEI. V was clipped by 5 bases and J by 4 bases, with 7 bases between them.

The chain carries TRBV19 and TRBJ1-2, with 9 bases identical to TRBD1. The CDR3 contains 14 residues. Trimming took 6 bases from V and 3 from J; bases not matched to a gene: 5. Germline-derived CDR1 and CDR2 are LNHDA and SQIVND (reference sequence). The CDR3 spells CASSVGQGDYGYTF. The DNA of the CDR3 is TGTGCCAGTAGCGTGGGACAGGGTGACTATGGCTACACCTTC.

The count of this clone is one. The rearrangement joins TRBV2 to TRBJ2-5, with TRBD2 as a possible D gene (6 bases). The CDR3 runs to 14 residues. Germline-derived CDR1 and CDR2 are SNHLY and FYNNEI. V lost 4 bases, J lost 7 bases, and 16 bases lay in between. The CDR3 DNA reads TGTGCCAGCAGTGTAAGCGGACCAGCGGGGACCCAGTACTTC. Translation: CASSVSGPAGTQYF.

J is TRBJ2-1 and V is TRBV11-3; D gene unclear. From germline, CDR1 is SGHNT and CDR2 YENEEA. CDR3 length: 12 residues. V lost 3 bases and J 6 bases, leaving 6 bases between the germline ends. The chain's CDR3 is CASSFRANEQFF. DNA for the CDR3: TGTGCCAGCAGCTTCCGAGCCAATGAGCAGTTCTTC.

CDR3 loop: CASKSGRGNTEAFF. The CDR3 DNA sequence: TGTGCCAGTAAATCAGGCAGGGGGAACACTGAAGCTTTCTTT. The chain joins TRBV19 to TRBJ1-1, with D maybe TRBD1 (6 bases). CDR3 length equals 14 residues. Germline lookup yields CDR1 LNHDA and CDR2 SQIVND (reference sequence). The V and J ends lost 7 bases and 1 base respectively, with 13 bases between them.

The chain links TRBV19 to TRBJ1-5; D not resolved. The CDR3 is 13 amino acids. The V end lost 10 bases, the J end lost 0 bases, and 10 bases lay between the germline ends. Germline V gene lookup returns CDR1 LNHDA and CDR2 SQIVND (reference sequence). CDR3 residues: CATQEYSNQPQHF. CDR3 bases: TGTGCCACGCAGGAATATAGCAATCAGCCCCAGCATTTT.

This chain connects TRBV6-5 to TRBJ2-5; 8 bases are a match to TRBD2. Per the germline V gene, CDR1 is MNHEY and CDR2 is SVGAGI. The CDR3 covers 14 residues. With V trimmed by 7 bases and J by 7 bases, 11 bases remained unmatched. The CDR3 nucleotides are TGTGCCAGCAAGTTACTAGCGGCGGCGGGGACCCAGTACTTC. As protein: CASKLLAAAGTQYF.

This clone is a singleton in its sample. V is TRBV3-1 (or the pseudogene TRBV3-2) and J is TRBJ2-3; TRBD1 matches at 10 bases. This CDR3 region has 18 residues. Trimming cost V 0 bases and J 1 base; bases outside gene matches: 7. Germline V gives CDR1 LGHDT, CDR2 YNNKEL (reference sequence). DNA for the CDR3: TGTGCCAGCAGCCAAGATAGGGACAGGGGCGCCGGCACAGATACGCAGTATTTT. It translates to CASSQDRDRGAGTDTQYF.

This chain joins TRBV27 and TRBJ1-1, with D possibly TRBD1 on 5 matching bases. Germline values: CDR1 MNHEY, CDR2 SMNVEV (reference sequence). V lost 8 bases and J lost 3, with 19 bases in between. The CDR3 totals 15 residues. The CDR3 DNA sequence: TGTGCCAGCCGGAGCGGGGGTTCTATGGACACTGAAGCTTTCTTT. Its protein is CASRSGGSMDTEAFF.

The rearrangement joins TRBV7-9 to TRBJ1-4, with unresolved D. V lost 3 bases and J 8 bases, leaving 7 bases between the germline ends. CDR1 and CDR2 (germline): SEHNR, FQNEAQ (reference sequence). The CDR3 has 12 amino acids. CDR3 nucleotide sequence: TGTGCCAGCAGCTTTCTCAGGGAAAAACTGTTTTTT. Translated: CASSFLREKLFF.

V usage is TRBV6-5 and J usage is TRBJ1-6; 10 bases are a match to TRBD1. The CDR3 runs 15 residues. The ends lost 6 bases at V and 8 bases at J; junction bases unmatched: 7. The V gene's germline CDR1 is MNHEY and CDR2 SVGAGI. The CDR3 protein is CASSETGGDYSPLHF. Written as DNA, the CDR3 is TGTGCCAGCAGCGAGACAGGGGGCGATTATTCACCCCTCCACTTT.

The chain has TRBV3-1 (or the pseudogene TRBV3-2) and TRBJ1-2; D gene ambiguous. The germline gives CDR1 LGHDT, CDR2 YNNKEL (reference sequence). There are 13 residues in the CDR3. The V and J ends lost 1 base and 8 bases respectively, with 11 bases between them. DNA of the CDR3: TGTGCCAGCAGCCAAGTCGGGGTCGGGGGCTACACCTTC. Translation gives CASSQVGVGGYTF.

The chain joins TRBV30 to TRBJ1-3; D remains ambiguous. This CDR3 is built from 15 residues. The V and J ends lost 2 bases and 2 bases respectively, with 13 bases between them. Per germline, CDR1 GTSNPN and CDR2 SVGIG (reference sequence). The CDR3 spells CAWSHSIKAGNTIYF. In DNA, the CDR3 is TGTGCCTGGAGTCACTCAATAAAAGCTGGAAACACCATATATTTT.

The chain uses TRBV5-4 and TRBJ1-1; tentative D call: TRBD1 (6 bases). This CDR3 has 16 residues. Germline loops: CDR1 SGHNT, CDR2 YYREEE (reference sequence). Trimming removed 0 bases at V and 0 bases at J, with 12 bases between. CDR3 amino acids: CASSLVSGTMNTEAFF. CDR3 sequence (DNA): TGTGCCAGCAGCTTGGTTAGCGGGACAATGAACACTGAAGCTTTCTTT. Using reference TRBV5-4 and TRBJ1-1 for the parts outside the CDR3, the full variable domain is ETGVTQSPTHLIKTRGQQVTLRCSSQSGHNTVSWYQQALGQGPQFIFQYYREEENGRGNFPPRFSGLQFPNYSSELNVNALELDDSALYLCASSLVSGTMNTEAFFGQGTRLTVV.

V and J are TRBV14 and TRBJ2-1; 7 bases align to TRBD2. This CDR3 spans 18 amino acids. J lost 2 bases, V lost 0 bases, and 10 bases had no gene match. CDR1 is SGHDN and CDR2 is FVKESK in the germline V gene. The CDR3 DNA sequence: TGTGCCAGCAGCCAAGATAGGGGTGGAGCGGGGACCTACAATGAGCAGTTCTTC. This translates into CASSQDRGGAGTYNEQFF.

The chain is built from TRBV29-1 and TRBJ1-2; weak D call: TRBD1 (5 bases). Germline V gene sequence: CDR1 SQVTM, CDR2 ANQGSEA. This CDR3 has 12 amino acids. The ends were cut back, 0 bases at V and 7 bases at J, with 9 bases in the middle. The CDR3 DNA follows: TGCAGCGTTGAAGACAGGGACTTTGGCTACACCTTC. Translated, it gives CSVEDRDFGYTF.

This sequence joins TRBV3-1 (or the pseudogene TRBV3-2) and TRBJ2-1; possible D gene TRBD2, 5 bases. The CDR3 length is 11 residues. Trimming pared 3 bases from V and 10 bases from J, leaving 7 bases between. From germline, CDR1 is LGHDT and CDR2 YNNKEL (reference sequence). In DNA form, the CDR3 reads TGTGCCAGCAGCCAGCCGGGGGAGCAGTTCTTC. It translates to CASSQPGEQFF.

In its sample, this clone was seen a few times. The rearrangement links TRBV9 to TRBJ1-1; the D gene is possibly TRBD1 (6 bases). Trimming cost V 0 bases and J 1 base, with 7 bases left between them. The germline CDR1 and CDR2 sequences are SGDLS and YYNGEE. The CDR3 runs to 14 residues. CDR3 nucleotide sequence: TGTGCCAGCAGCGTAGTGGGACAGAACACTGAAGCTTTCTTT. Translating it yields CASSVVGQNTEAFF.

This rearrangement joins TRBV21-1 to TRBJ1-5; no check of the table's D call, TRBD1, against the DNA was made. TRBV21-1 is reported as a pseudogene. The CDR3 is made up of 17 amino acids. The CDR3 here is CASSKVTFQGSYQPQHF. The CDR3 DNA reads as TGTGCCAGCAGCAAAGTCACTTTCCAGGGAAGTTATCAGCCCCAGCATTTT.